Listed here is a single T cell receptor (beta chain). This CDR3 comprises 15 residues. With 1 base removed from V and 6 bases from J, the gap between germline ends came to 13 bases. Germline V lookup: CDR1 SGHDN, CDR2 FVKESK. MiXCR, run by TCRdb on the RT-PCR reads, gives a single entry per CDR3 protein. The repertoire has about 680,000 distinct CDR3 sequences, more than 13% of them found once; the top ten carry roughly 3.9%. The source material was memory CD4+ T cells from blood. This sequence was found in a female donor in good health, serving as a healthy control. V usage is TRBV14 and J usage is TRBJ2-1; D uncertain. The CDR3, as DNA: TGTGCCAGCAGCCAAGGTCCTGGCGGTTTCAATGAGCAGTTCTTC. It specifies CASSQGPGGFNEQFF.